The T cell receptor (beta chain) under discussion was sequenced for a study of vaccination and CD4 T cells after COVID-19. Study as a whole: Overlapping spike peptides from SARS-CoV-2, HCoV-NL63, HCoV-OC43 and HCoV-229E served to stimulate the cells.

V lost 4 bases and J lost 7, with 15 bases in between. This CDR3 contains 13 residues. CDR1 is SGHRS and CDR2 is YFSETQ in the germline V gene. Comment on this clonotype: Its antigen is currently unknown.

An Oncomine TCR Beta short-read assay was used to sequence the DNA from cultured CD4+ T cells. TCRdb independently ran MiXCR on the PCR reads; one entry per CDR3 protein. The sample contains approximately 10,000 distinct CDR3 sequences, over 70% of which appear only once. Specified treatment: roughly 10-day PBMC culture with coronavirus spike peptide pools or control peptides (ViraFEST assay). With around 10 ug/ml peptide pools and around 9.6 IU/ml IL-2, PBMCs were cultured at some 2 million per well. The sample taken for sequencing was CD4+ T cells from blood, cultured in vitro. The receptor comes from a human donor who had recovered from COVID-19. The chain recombines TRBV5-1 with TRBJ2-7; D gene unclear. CDR3 in amino acids: CASSIQESGEQYF. CDR3 nucleotide sequence: TGCGCCAGCAGCATCCAGGAGTCTGGGGAGCAGTACTTC.